This record covers a single T cell receptor (beta chain). What antigen it recognizes has not been identified. Per-base quality was not reported, and no clone a single base away is much larger than it. The cohort consisted of 600 to 700 healthy bone marrow donors. All cohort members were sampled while nominally healthy, although unrecorded immune exposures were likely present. The donor was CMV seropositive and was included in the group of 250 to 350 seropositive cohort members. A peripheral blood sample was provided by each donor, and peripheral blood mononuclear cells were used for TCR beta sequencing. Genomic DNA extraction from the blood cell samples was performed with the Qiagen DNeasy Blood Extraction Kit. The method was the immunoSEQ multiplex PCR assay. A mixture of 60 forward primers for TCR Vbeta segments and 13 reverse primers for TCR Jbeta segments was used in the multiplex PCR. The CDR3 region of rearranged TCR beta genes was amplified from genomic DNA by a multiplex PCR assay. The Illumina HiSeq System was used to sequence the amplified TCR beta libraries as 87-base-pair reads. Per the source publication's procedure: In a later analysis, some 80 million unique TCR beta chains were counted across the approximately 620 repertoires, and roughly 11 million of these chains were shared by at least two donors. To remove PCR and sequencing errors, raw reads were error-corrected and collapsed into unique sequences using a nearest-neighbor algorithm that merged closely related sequences. CDR3 sequences were aligned to IMGT reference sequences to assign V, D and J gene segments. For a sequence to be retained, a match of at least six nucleotides to both a V gene segment and a J gene segment was required. A rearrangement was called productive if the CDR3 had no stop codons and remained in frame with V and J, and every other rearrangement was called non-productive. CDR3 was defined by IMGT convention, running from the second conserved V-encoded cysteine to the conserved J-encoded phenylalanine. The earlier analysis of about 610 of the donors excluded sequences that lacked an unambiguous match to a single V gene segment. An earlier analysis of just under 600 of the donors called V segments functional above 56.7% productive rearrangements and segregating when the between-donor standard deviation exceeded 5%. A statistical classification framework was built for diagnosing cytomegalovirus status from the catalog of TCR beta chain sequences. A later analysis assigned V and J genes by comparing TCR nucleotide sequences with IMGT/GENE-DB human TR gene sequences. In a later analysis, CDR3 sequences and most-parsimonious VDJ recombination scenarios were assigned using the TCRdist pipeline. A later analysis defined each TCR beta chain by its CDR3 amino acid sequence plus V-gene family, and excluded reads lacking a unique V-gene family. As a way to deal with suspected cross-contamination and a sequencing artifact, a later analysis dropped 450 to 700 nucleotide sequences that were highly shared and had low generation probability. For each public chain, a later analysis derived a clonal expansion index from normalized ranks of inferred template counts within each repertoire. In a later analysis, generation probabilities were computed with a VDJ recombination model fitted to out-of-frame rearrangements, and the resulting probabilities were checked against IGoR. In a later analysis, hypergeometric tests were used to score TCR-TCR, TCR-HLA and TCR-CMV co-occurrence, with a repertoire-size bias correction applied to TCR pairs. To estimate false discovery rates, a later analysis permuted the HLA or CMV assignments 20 times. A later analysis grouped co-occurring TCRs with DBSCAN, adding TCRdist sequence similarity when clustering within HLA-allele-positive subsets. For co-occurrence clustering, repertoires with fewer than 30,000 or more than 120,000 public chains were excluded, along with a handful of repertoires with anomalous nucleotide sharing. In its TCRdb copy, this immuneACCESS table keeps in-frame sequences only and misses some clones. Where compared with another copy, unresolved V genes explain less than half of these, and the others have no known cause. V, J and clone size were drawn from that table, and D and trimming were deduced from the DNA. The sample contains about 180,000 clones, 81% of them found a single time. 4.9% of the sample lies in the top ten.

These data come from a study of cytomegalovirus exposure and HLA in healthy donors (dated by TCRdb to the late 2010s). In terms of the full investigation: According to an earlier analysis of around 600 of the donors, roughly 180 million T cells yielded 117 million unique TCR beta sequences and roughly 280 Gb of sequence data. About 300 gigabases of sequencing data and tens of millions of unique TCR sequences were included in an early release covering several hundred HLA-typed donors. The genetic ancestry cluster associated with self-reported Caucasian donors included about four fifths of the roughly 400 genotyped donors. The study aimed to test whether signatures of past pathogen exposure could be identified by cataloging public T cell receptors. The study used immunosequencing to profile the T cell repertoires of 666 subjects and linked those repertoires to cytomegalovirus serostatus. Besides the first cohort of hundreds of subjects, a separate validation cohort made up of 120 different subjects was used. The study combined high-throughput TCR immunosequencing, statistical association of individual TCRs with disease status, and machine learning to predict cytomegalovirus infection status. In a later analysis, previously published TCR beta repertoires from several hundred donors were re-analyzed and high-resolution HLA genotyping was added so that TCR occurrence patterns could be studied. Rather than drawing on any new phenotypic data, the later analysis identified candidate immune exposures from TCR beta sequences and the way those sequences occurred across donors. In an earlier analysis of roughly 580 of the donors, high-throughput TCR beta sequencing was used to judge whether each TCR beta V gene segment behaved as functional or pseudogenic. Donor age, sex, ethnicity and CMV serostatus were compiled together with the repertoire data. A later genetic analysis took genome-wide SNP genotypes for about 60% of the roughly 670 donors and used that subset as a discovery cohort. All discovery cohort repertoires had been generated using a single sequencing platform. HLA typing included class I and class II loci at four-digit resolution. The number of donors typed differed by locus, with roughly 620-640 for A, B, C, DRB1 and DQB1, 522 for DQA1, 600 to 610 for DPA1, and around 450 for DPB1. Roughly 5 DR-DQ haplotypes were treated as single units for association and clustering because of strong linkage in the cohort. Among around 400 genotyped donors of the cohort, an average of about 240,000 unique TCR beta nucleotide sequences were sequenced per donor, about a sixth of them non-productive.

Study-wide conclusions, independent of this receptor: According to a later analysis, parvovirus B19, influenza, CMV and Epstein-Barr virus appeared linked to several top co-occurrence clusters. The study listed approximately 160 TCR beta chains as associated with cytomegalovirus. In a later analysis, most CMV-associated TCR beta chains were found to appear HLA-restricted, with HLA associations seemingly driven largely by CMV exposure. Broadly in line with IMGT annotations, most TCR beta V segments showed up in productive rearrangements about 87% or about 30% of the time in an earlier analysis of a few hundred of the donors. Roughly uniform sequencing depth across donors was assumed in presence/absence analyses, although this assumption may not hold. Strong co-occurrence of HLA alleles, especially DR and DQ, made assigning TCR associations to individual alleles difficult. While some public TCRs were present in many individuals, most TCR sequences turned up only very rarely across donors. The authors suggested that the approach could potentially be extended to other disease states and immunological phenotypes. Because some donors lacked HLA typing at each locus, the association tests relied only on the typed subset. In this cohort, only TCR beta chains were sequenced, and detectable features were limited by the absence of alpha or paired-chain data. In a later analysis, 16,951 TCR beta sequences were associated with specific HLA alleles at a false discovery rate of 0.05. According to a later analysis, TCR association rates differed among HLA loci, with DRB1 alleles showing the most associated TCRs and HLA-C alleles showing the fewest. V-gene and J-gene trimming of TCR beta chains was associated with a missense DCLRE1C variant in a later genetic analysis, and the association was replicated in an independent cohort. The classifier was reported to diagnose cytomegalovirus status with high specificity and sensitivity in both the original cohort and the validation cohort. A group of highly shared sequence variants was considered likely to be a technical artifact of the sequencing pipeline. Compared with the roughly 700-donor mean, donors in an Asian-associated ancestry cluster had fewer N-insertions in productive TCRs, according to a later genetic analysis. Compared with equally common non-associated chains, HLA-associated TCR beta chains in a later analysis were more clonally expanded and had lower generation probabilities. The only immune exposure information available for the cohort was CMV serostatus. Because counts were too low, 15 or so rarely observed V segments, including chromosome 9 orphons, were excluded from the earlier analysis of under 650 of the donors. In vitro tests confirmed that a few of the cytomegalovirus-associated TCR beta chains recognize cytomegalovirus antigens. A further reported finding was that TCR beta sequences accurately predicted the HLA-A and HLA-B alleles for most subjects in the first cohort. Linkage disequilibrium might explain the correlated functional status among segregating V segments, but an unknown experimental factor could not be ruled out.

Input material: PBMCs. This TCR derives from a woman aged 18-29 years in good health and CMV-seropositive.

The DNA sequence follows: TGTGCCAGCAGCTTAGTGACAGGGAGTAACACTGAAGCTTTCTTT. It is translated as CASSLVTGSNTEAFF. This chain joins TRBV11-2 to TRBJ1-1, with TRBD1 matching 7 junction bases. From V the trimming removes 1 base and from J it removes 2 bases, while the gene matches leave 4 bases of the junction unaccounted for. CDR1 is given as SGHAT and CDR2 as FQNNGV, both from the germline V gene. From the cysteine through the phenylalanine, the CDR3 covers 15 amino acids. The CDR3 DNA has 45 bases and is translated from base 1.